Presented here are 5 T cell receptor beta chains from one specimen sequenced in a study of blood T cell repertoires in COVID-19. Here immunoSEQ multiplex PCR was the method, and the copy in TCRdb shows in-frame clones only, minus some. In the table there are some 200,000 clones, roughly 80% of which are singletons. The sequenced sample was peripheral blood. These receptors all come from a woman between 65 and 79 years old with acute or convalescent COVID-19.

The chain carries TRBV9 and TRBJ2-7; a possible D gene is TRBD2 (6 bases). From germline, CDR1 is SGDLS and CDR2 YYNGEE. The CDR3 runs to 15 residues. V dropped 0 bases and J dropped 0 bases, with 10 bases sitting between them. Here the CDR3 reads CASSVAGSDSYEQYF. CDR3 DNA sequence: TGTGCCAGCAGCGTAGCCGGGAGCGACTCCTACGAGCAGTACTTC.

In its sample, this clone was seen a few times. The genes are TRBV5-1 and TRBJ1-2; D gene uncertain. V gave up 4 bases and J gave up 5 bases, with 12 bases separating them. The CDR3 has 13 residues. CDR1 is SGHRS, CDR2 YFSETQ, per germline. As DNA, the CDR3 is TGCGCCAGCAGCCCCCGGACTGATTATGGCTACACCTTC. Amino acids: CASSPRTDYGYTF.

This clone showed up many times. J is TRBJ1-5 and V is TRBV28, with D possibly matching TRBD1 (5 bases). The germline V gene has CDR1 MDHEN and CDR2 SYDVKM. Trimming removed 5 bases at V and 4 bases at J, with 12 bases between. This CDR3 has 14 residues. The DNA of the CDR3 is TGTGCCAGCAGTCCCAACAGGAAGAATCAGCCCCAGCATTTT. Its protein is CASSPNRKNQPQHF.

The chain carries TRBV24-1 and TRBJ2-1; 8 nucleotides line up with TRBD2. This CDR3 has 17 residues. The germline gives CDR1 KGHDR, CDR2 SFDVKD. V trimming: 3 bases; J trimming: 0 bases; junction bases outside the gene matches: 6. CDR3 region: CATSDPSGTSSYNEQFF. Here the CDR3 DNA reads TGTGCCACCAGTGATCCTTCCGGGACTAGCTCCTACAATGAGCAGTTCTTC.

This chain connects TRBV5-1 to TRBJ2-3; 9 nucleotides agree with TRBD1. The CDR3 spans 15 residues. The germline V gene encodes CDR1 SGHRS and CDR2 YFSETQ. With 4 bases clipped from V and 0 bases from J, the junction kept 3 bases outside the gene matches. The CDR3 is CASSTGQGSTDTQYF. In nucleotides, the CDR3 is TGCGCCAGCAGCACCGGACAGGGGAGCACAGATACGCAGTATTTT.